The entry below describes one TCR beta chain. PCR primers comprised 60 Vbeta and 13 Jbeta primers. TCRdb's table, derived via immunoSEQ multiplex PCR, lists solely in-frame clones and lacks some. The table has about 140,000 clones, over 70% seen once. With V trimmed by 5 bases and J by 9 bases, 6 bases remained unmatched. CDR1 and CDR2 (germline): LNHDA, SQIVND (reference sequence). The CDR3 loop spans 13 amino acids. This entry is derived from a study of cytomegalovirus exposure and HLA in healthy donors. This chain uses TRBV19 with TRBJ2-1; 8 bases line up with TRBD1. Specimen: PBMCs. The receptor's source is a man aged 18 to 35 in good health and CMV-seronegative. The CDR3 sequence: CASSSGQASEQFF. CDR3 sequence (DNA): TGTGCCAGTAGTTCGGGACAGGCAAGTGAGCAGTTCTTC.